This T cell receptor (beta chain) was retrieved from a study of blood T cell repertoires in COVID-19. Study details: T cells, B-cell-depleted T cells, or PBMCs supplied cDNA or gDNA.

Participants reported their clinical history, and cohort assignment relied on those reports. In the 2 weeks before study entry, exposed participants met a COVID-19 case, which was PCR-confirmed or clinician-diagnosed. This CDR3 region has 12 residues. Germline V CDR1 and CDR2: MNHEY, SVGAGI. The germline V and J ends were trimmed by 2 bases and 9 bases, with 10 bases remaining between them. This table comes from immunoSEQ multiplex PCR, and its TCRdb copy is limited to in-frame clones, with some not included. The sample shows 240,000 or so clones, 75% to 90% of them seen only once. The J gene is TRBJ1-1, the V gene TRBV6-5; D might be TRBD1 (5 bases). Sequences were obtained from PBMCs or T cells enriched from blood (not recorded which). The receptor was derived from a man aged 50-59 years who had been exposed to COVID-19. The CDR3 loop is CASSYGAMQAFF. The CDR3 nucleotides read TGTGCCAGCAGTTACGGGGCCATGCAAGCTTTCTTT.